This TCR beta chain was identified in a study of blood T cell repertoires in COVID-19 (dated by TCRdb to the early 2020s). Some background on the complete study: Samples covering the acute and convalescent phases of COVID-19 were provided by collaborators in the United States, Italy and Spain. The material from the prospective study consisted of cDNA or gDNA derived from T cells, B-cell-depleted T cells, or PBMCs. Sample metadata almost always included a de-identified subject ID, COVID-19 status, age in years and sex. The repertoires were made available in a free public database intended to serve as a resource for research on the immune response to SARS-CoV-2. Where available, HLA class I and class II types were taken from metadata supplied by the sample provider and were not determined by assay-based typing. Samples were obtained from the ongoing ImmuneRACE study (first 160 participants) and from 950 to 1,500 subjects provided by 6 global collaborators. Subjects who had been exposed to COVID-19, were actively infected with it, or had recovered from it provided the deeply sampled blood TCRbeta repertoires that made up the dataset. Overall study outcomes, separate from this receptor: The amount of clinical and demographic metadata varied by source and participant and was provided uncurated.

Comments on this clone: Which antigen it targets is not known. No base qualities exist here, and no much larger clone lies one base off it.

The immunoSEQ Assay, a bias-controlled multiplex PCR, was used to amplify TCRbeta CDR3 regions from genomic DNA. In the authors' own workflow: Nucleated cell counts per sample were estimated from amplification of reference gene primers within the assay. Sequence reads were collapsed and filtered to measure the absolute abundance of every unique TCRbeta CDR3 rearrangement. For each sample, productive Simpson clonality was calculated as the square root of Simpson's diversity index over productive rearrangements. TCRdb provides this immuneACCESS table in a form limited to in-frame rearrangements. Some clones are lacking; in checked studies, under half of them reflect an unresolved V gene, and why the rest are absent is not known. V and J calls and clone size are copied from that table; D and trimming were computed from the DNA. This sample gives roughly 260,000 clones in total; roughly nine tenths of them show up just once. About 9.8% of the sample rests with the top ten.

CDR1 SGHTA and CDR2 FQGTGA are derived from the germline V gene. V lost 1 base and J lost 6 bases, and the count of bases not matched to a germline gene is 0. Including the terminal cysteine and phenylalanine, the CDR3 comprises 13 residues. Only the CDR3 portion is preserved as DNA: 39 bases, with reading frame beginning at the first base. Samples from volunteer blood donors who had recovered from COVID-19 were contributed by a second Seattle source. Whole blood was collected in K2EDTA tubes by collaborating institutions according to the institutions' own protocols. For TCRbeta analysis, collaborators shipped samples as frozen whole blood, isolated PBMCs, or DNA extracted from either of those sample types.

Rearrangement joined TRBV7-3 to TRBJ2-1, and 7 bases in between align with TRBD1. Sequencing was done on a sample of peripheral blood. The sequence was collected from a man between 40 and 49 years old who had recovered from COVID-19. The sequenced DNA: TGTGCCAGCAGCTTAAGACAGGGCAATGAGCAGTTCTTC. Its translation is CASSLRQGNEQFF.